This T cell receptor beta chain is from a study of cytomegalovirus exposure and HLA in healthy donors. The CDR3 is 11 residues long. CDR1 DFQATT and CDR2 SNEGSKA come from the germline V gene (reference sequence). V was pared by 6 bases and J by 4 bases, with 10 bases between. The repertoire was sequenced with immunoSEQ multiplex PCR; TCRdb's copy has only in-frame clones and lacks some. The repertoire holds 170,000 or so clones, with around 81% as singletons. General study points: Three CMV-associated chains proved CMV antigen-specific in vitro. Rarity held for most TCR sequences, but there were some public TCRs that occurred in many donors.

Donors were drawn from the approximately 120-subject validation cohort, separate from the roughly 700-subject first cohort. In regard to this clone: Its antigen remains unidentified.

The sequence came from a woman between 18 and 30 years old in good health and CMV-seropositive. The material sequenced was PBMCs. The J gene is TRBJ2-7, the V gene TRBV20-1; D ambiguous. Written as DNA, the CDR3 is TGCAGTGCCCAGAGGCGTTACGAGCAGTACTTC. Translation: CSAQRRYEQYF.